The rows below give T cell receptor beta chains drawn from one sample of a study of CD8+CD57+ T cells in acquired aplastic anemia. TCRdb called the reads again in MiXCR, with one record for every CDR3 protein. This sample carries some 170,000 distinct CDR3 sequences, around half of them seen once, and the ten largest clones take approximately 1%. The sample consisted of sorted CD4+, CD8+, or CD8+CD57+ T cells (not recorded which) from PBMCs. These receptors originate from a human donor with aplastic anemia. CDR3s include the opening cysteine and the closing phenylalanine or tryptophan. Each record gives: J gene, V gene, D gene, clone size, CDR3 protein, CDR3 DNA. A D gene is named only where the DNA matches it firmly. Rows give clone size only sometimes, using once, few, many, or a class for an expanded clone.

TRBJ2-3 | TRBV4-2 | TRBD2 | many | CASSQESSGGADTQYF | TGTGCCAGCAGCCAAGAATCCAGCGGGGGGGCAGATACGCAGTATTTT
TRBJ1-5 | TRBV15 | NA | many | CATSPRDPRGDQPQHF | TGTGCCACCAGCCCCCGGGACCCCCGAGGGGATCAGCCCCAGCATTTT
TRBJ2-7 | TRBV7-8 | NA | NA | CASSILADPSYEQYF | TGTGCCAGCAGCATCTTAGCGGACCCATCCTACGAGCAGTACTTC
TRBJ2-6 | TRBV5-6 | TRBD1 | NA | CASGRTGSGANVLTF | TGTGCCAGCGGCCGGACAGGGTCCGGGGCCAACGTCCTGACTTTC
TRBJ2-3 | TRBV5-1 | TRBD1 | many | CASSSGQMYADTQYF | TGCGCCAGCAGCTCGGGACAGATGTATGCAGATACGCAGTATTTT
TRBJ2-3 | TRBV5-1 | NA | many | CASSLGQDTDTQYF | TGCGCCAGCAGCTTGGGACAGGACACAGATACGCAGTATTTT
TRBJ1-2 | TRBV14 | NA | many | CASSQGLVGQNGYTF | TGTGCCAGCAGCCAAGGCCTCGTGGGGCAGAATGGCTACACCTTC
TRBJ2-7 | TRBV7-9 | NA | once | CASSFPLSSYEQYF | TGCGCCAGCAGCTTTCCCCTGAGCTCCTACGAGCAGTACTTC
TRBJ2-1 | TRBV9 | TRBD2 | many | CASSVTTSGGADEQFF | TGTGCCAGCAGCGTTACGACTAGCGGGGGGGCGGATGAGCAGTTCTTC
TRBJ1-2 | TRBV5-6 | TRBD1 | many | CASSATGGAGYGYTF | TGTGCCAGCAGCGCGACAGGGGGCGCGGGCTATGGCTACACCTTC
TRBJ1-1 | TRBV5-1 | TRBD1 | many | CASSPDRGLNTEAFF | TGCGCCAGCAGCCCTGACAGGGGTTTGAACACTGAAGCTTTCTTT
TRBJ1-6 | TRBV4-2 | NA | NA | CASSQGNRVASPLHF | TGTGCCAGCAGCCAAGGAAACAGGGTGGCATCACCCCTCCACTTT
TRBJ1-6 | TRBV6-2/TRBV6-3 | NA | NA | CASSNTRQAQNF | TGTGCCAGCAGTAACACCCGACAAGCCCAGAACTTT
TRBJ2-3 | TRBV19 | NA | many | CASSLKFTDTQYF | TGTGCCAGTAGTCTGAAGTTCACAGATACGCAGTATTTT
TRBJ2-1 | TRBV10-3 | TRBD2 | NA | CAISDSGGNDEQFF | TGTGCCATCAGTGATAGCGGGGGGAATGATGAGCAGTTCTTC
TRBJ2-7 | TRBV10-3 | NA | once | CAISESIGFSGHEQYF | TGCGCCATCAGTGAGTCTATCGGGTTTTCCGGACACGAGCAGTACTTC
TRBJ1-5 | TRBV7-2 | NA | NA | CASRQRNQPQHF | TGTGCCAGTCGCCAGCGCAATCAGCCCCAGCATTTT
TRBJ1-6 | TRBV20-1 | NA | NA | CSAIQGSSYNSPLHF | TGCAGTGCGATCCAGGGAAGCTCCTATAATTCACCCCTCCACTTT
TRBJ1-6 | TRBV6-6 | NA | many | CASSYSQGYNSPLHF | TGTGCCAGCAGTTACTCACAGGGCTATAATTCACCCCTCCACTTT
TRBJ1-2 | TRBV20-1 | TRBD1 | once | CSARDGQGVQYGYTF | TGCAGTGCTAGAGATGGGCAGGGGGTACAGTATGGCTACACCTTC
TRBJ2-7 | TRBV15 | NA | NA | CATSRDRNEQYF | TGTGCCACCAGCAGAGACCGAAACGAGCAGTACTTC
TRBJ2-1 | TRBV10-2 | TRBD2 | NA | CASTGTSGRHFNEQFF | TGCGCCAGCACCGGGACTAGCGGGAGACACTTCAATGAGCAGTTCTTC
TRBJ1-4 | TRBV2 | NA | few | CASSVSRMPEKLFF | TGTGCCAGCAGTGTATCGAGAATGCCGGAAAAACTGTTTTTT
TRBJ2-7 | TRBV20-1 | NA | NA | CSARVGGGSNYEQYF | TGCAGTGCTAGAGTAGGCGGGGGCTCGAACTACGAGCAGTACTTC
TRBJ2-6 | TRBV7-8 | NA | many | CASSLVGDSGANVLTF | TGTGCCAGCAGCTTAGTGGGGGACTCTGGGGCCAACGTCCTGACTTTC
TRBJ2-7 | TRBV2 | NA | NA | CASSDLSREQYF | TGTGCCAGCAGTGATTTAAGCCGCGAGCAGTACTTC